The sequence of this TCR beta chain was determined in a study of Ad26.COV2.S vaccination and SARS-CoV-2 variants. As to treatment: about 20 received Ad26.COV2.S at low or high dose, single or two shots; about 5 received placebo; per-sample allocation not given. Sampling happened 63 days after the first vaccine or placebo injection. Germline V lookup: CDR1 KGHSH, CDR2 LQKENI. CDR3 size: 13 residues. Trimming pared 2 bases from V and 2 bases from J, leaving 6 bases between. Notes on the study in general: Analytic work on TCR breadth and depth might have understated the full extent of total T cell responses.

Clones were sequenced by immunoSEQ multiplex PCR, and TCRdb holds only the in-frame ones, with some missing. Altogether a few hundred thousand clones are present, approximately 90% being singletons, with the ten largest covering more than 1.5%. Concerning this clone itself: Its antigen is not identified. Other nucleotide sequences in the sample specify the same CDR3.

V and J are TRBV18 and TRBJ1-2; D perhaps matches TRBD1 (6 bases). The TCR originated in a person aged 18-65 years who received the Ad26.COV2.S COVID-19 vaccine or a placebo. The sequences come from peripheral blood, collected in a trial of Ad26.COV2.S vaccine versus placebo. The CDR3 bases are TGTGCCAGCTCACCAGGGGGCAACTATGGCTACACCTTC. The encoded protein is CASSPGGNYGYTF.